Shown below are 11 T cell receptor beta chains from a single sample sequenced in a study of blood T cells in healthy people across ages. For the second PCR, which ran for about 6 to 12 cycles, a sample-barcoded 5' primer and a J-beta primer mix were used. MiXCR, applied by TCRdb to the 5' RACE reads, yields one record per CDR3 protein. The table has fewer than 900,000 distinct CDR3 sequences, roughly 43% seen once. The sample was blood. These receptors were obtained from a woman aged 60-75 years in good health.

Only one count was recorded for this clonotype. This may be a read error: a much more frequent sequence differs by one nucleotide. The chain carries TRBV6-1 and TRBJ1-2; no clear D gene. The CDR3 spans 14 residues. V gave up 6 bases and J gave up 5 bases, with 16 bases separating them. Germline values: CDR1 MNHNS, CDR2 SASEGT. The CDR3 region has the DNA TGTGCCAGCAGGCGGGAAACCGACTCGTATGGCTACACCTTC. Protein: CASRRETDSYGYTF.

With regard to this clonotype: One end of the junction is discordant with germline, which a read error may explain. V usage is TRBV20-1 and J usage is TRBJ2-3; unclear D gene. Germline V gene data show CDR1 as DFQATT and CDR2 as SNEGSKA (reference sequence). The CDR3 is made up of 12 amino acids. The CDR3 coding sequence is TGCAGCGTAAGGCCGAGCACAGATCCGCAGTATTTT. This codes for CSVRPSTDPQYF.

The chain joins TRBV20-1 to TRBJ2-3; 10 positions agree with TRBD2. From germline, CDR1 is DFQATT and CDR2 SNEGSKA (reference sequence). The CDR3 is 15 residues long. V lost 2 bases to trimming and J lost 4 bases; unmatched junction nucleotides: 6. The DNA of the CDR3 is TGCAGTGCTAGACCGGGACTAGCGTTCGCAGATACGCAGTATTTT. Amino acid sequence: CSARPGLAFADTQYF.

The chain carries TRBV6-1 and TRBJ2-1; possibly TRBD2 for D (6 bases). Trimming took off 7 bases at V and 9 bases at J, with 22 bases between the two ends. The CDR3 loop spans 15 amino acids. Looked up from germline, CDR1 is MNHNS and CDR2 is SASEGT. The CDR3 DNA reads as TGTGCCAGCACTCTAAGCCACTCAGCGGAGGGTGAGCAGTTCTTC. Its protein product is CASTLSHSAEGEQFF.

This clonotype was counted a few times. The V call is TRBV5-6, the J call TRBJ2-5; D remains ambiguous. Trimming left V 1 base short and J 6 bases short, with 4 bases between. Germline V CDR1 and CDR2: SGHDT, YYEEEE. CDR3 size: 11 residues. The CDR3 region is CASSLSKTQYF. The CDR3 DNA follows: TGTGCCAGCAGCTTGTCTAAGACCCAGTACTTC.

Regarding this clonotype: The junction departs from the called germline gene at one end, perhaps through a read error. DNA for the CDR3: TGTGCCAGCAACGACGGGTCAAGCTATGGCCACACCTTC. Translated, it gives CASNDGSSYGHTF. V and J are TRBV6-5 and TRBJ1-2, with D uncertain. The CDR3 totals 13 residues. The germline V gene has CDR1 MNHEY and CDR2 SVGAGI.

The chain combines TRBV6-5 with TRBJ2-1, with TRBD1 matching over 7 bases. The germline CDR1 and CDR2 sequences are MNHEY and SVGAGI. The CDR3 is 12 amino acids. Trimming at V came to 7 bases and at J to 8 bases, leaving 5 bases not matched to a gene. The CDR3 DNA reads TGTGCCAGCATGAACAGGGGCTATGAGCAGTTCTTC. It translates to CASMNRGYEQFF.

This clonotype was detected ten times or more. V gene TRBV29-1 combines with J gene TRBJ2-3, with 7 positions matching TRBD2. The V gene end was trimmed by 3 bases and the J gene end by 5 bases; junction bases not matched to a gene: 5. The CDR3 is made up of 13 amino acids. CDR1 and CDR2 (germline): SQVTM, ANQGSEA. For the CDR3, the DNA is TGCAGCGTTGAGACGGGAGGTGTAGATACGCAGTATTTT. This translates into CSVETGGVDTQYF.

A remark on this clonotype: A much larger clone is a single base away; this may be a read error. CDR3: CTSSGQYNEQFF. The CDR3 DNA sequence: TGTACCAGCAGCGGACAGTACAATGAGCAGTTCTTC. The V and J genes are TRBV7-9 and TRBJ2-1, with D possibly being TRBD1 (6 bases). The CDR3 has 12 residues. Germline values: CDR1 SEHNR, CDR2 FQNEAQ (reference sequence).

The V call is TRBV20-1, the J call TRBJ1-2; 8 bases are a match to TRBD1. J lost 1 base, V lost 5 bases, and 9 bases had no gene match. Germline CDR1 DFQATT, CDR2 SNEGSKA (reference sequence). CDR3 length: 15 amino acids. CDR3 amino acids: CSAGGTGGSNYGYTF. The CDR3 DNA sequence: TGCAGTGCTGGAGGAACAGGGGGGAGTAACTATGGCTACACCTTC.

The chain recombines TRBV20-1 with TRBJ2-7, with TRBD2 identical over 11 bases. V was pared by 6 bases and J by 2 bases, with 6 bases of the junction left unmatched. The CDR3 spans 14 residues. Looked up from germline, CDR1 is DFQATT and CDR2 is SNEGSKA (reference sequence). The DNA of the CDR3 is TGCAGTGCAGATCTAGCGGGAGGCGCCTACGAGCAGTACTTC. Its protein product is CSADLAGGAYEQYF.